Sequencing of this TCR beta chain was carried out in a study of blood T cell repertoires in COVID-19. Libraries were prepared by immunoSEQ multiplex PCR; TCRdb keeps only in-frame clonotypes and omits some of them. The table shows about 140,000 clones, with approximately 86% occurring only once. Recruitment covered about 25 US areas and drew participants whose ages spanned 18 to 89 years. The germline gives CDR1 MNHEY, CDR2 SVGAGI. V shed 2 bases and J 8 bases; nucleotides not matched to a gene: 6. The CDR3 length is 15 residues. This clonotype was obtained from a woman aged 40 to 50 who had recovered from COVID-19. The V call is TRBV6-5, the J call TRBJ1-4; TRBD1 agrees at 9 bases. The sequenced sample consisted of PBMCs or T cells enriched from blood (not recorded which). The CDR3 nucleotides are TGTGCCAGCAGTTACGGGACAGGGAGTTTGGAAAAACTGTTTTTT. This sequence encodes CASSYGTGSLEKLFF.